A single sample gave rise to the 13 T cell receptor beta chains below, sequenced in a study of blood T cell repertoires in COVID-19 (dated by TCRdb to about 2020). The library was generated by the immunoSEQ multiplex PCR assay. Imported from immuneACCESS, the table was reduced by TCRdb to in-frame sequences with V and J called. These copies leave out some clones; in studies compared against another copy, an unresolved V gene accounts for under half, and the cause of the remainder is not known. The sample records around 310,000 clones, around 90% of which are singletons. About 5% of the sample is in the top ten clones. Material: PBMCs or T cells enriched from blood (not recorded which). The receptors here all came from a man aged 25-40 years who had recovered from COVID-19.

This chain uses TRBV5-1 with TRBJ2-2, with a possible D match to TRBD1 (6 bases). Germline V gene sequence: CDR1 SGHRS, CDR2 YFSETQ. The CDR3 contains 15 residues. The V end lost 2 bases, the J end lost 2 bases, and 10 bases lay between the germline ends. CDR3 protein: CASSFWGQNTGELFF. The DNA for the CDR3 is TGCGCCAGCAGCTTCTGGGGACAAAACACCGGGGAGCTGTTTTTT.

The genes are TRBV12-3 or TRBV12-4 and TRBJ1-2, with D possibly TRBD1 on 5 matching bases. Trimming cost V 4 bases and J 7 bases, with 7 bases left between them. The CDR3 loop spans 11 amino acids. The CDR3 protein is CASSSGGGYTF. CDR3 DNA sequence: TGTGCCAGCAGTTCGGGGGGTGGCTACACCTTC.

The J gene is TRBJ2-2, the V gene TRBV27; 8 bases match TRBD1. Germline-derived CDR1 and CDR2 are MNHEY and SMNVEV (reference sequence). This CDR3 has 15 residues. Trimming took 2 bases from V and 11 from J; bases not matched to a gene: 10. The CDR3 loop reads CASSLKFGTGSELFF. CDR3 bases: TGTGCCAGCAGTTTAAAGTTCGGGACAGGATCCGAGCTGTTTTTT.

The chain has TRBV9 and TRBJ2-1; TRBD2 matches 14 bases. J was trimmed by 6 bases and V by 0 bases; bases with no gene match: 11. This CDR3 is 19 amino acids long. Germline assignment: CDR1 SGDLS and CDR2 YYNGEE. In nucleotides, the CDR3 is TGTGCCAGCAGCGTAGCTAAGAGACTAGCGGGGGGGCGGCCCAATGAGCAGTTCTTC. Translation: CASSVAKRLAGGRPNEQFF.

The chain carries TRBV4-1 and TRBJ1-2; 10 bases align to TRBD1. The CDR3 has 15 amino acids. V dropped 0 bases and J dropped 6; count of bases not matched to a gene: 4. Germline CDR1 is MGHRA and CDR2 is YSYEKL. The chain's CDR3 is CASSQETGQGNGYTF. Here the CDR3 DNA reads TGCGCCAGCAGCCAAGAAACGGGACAGGGGAATGGCTACACCTTC.

This chain connects TRBV7-9 to TRBJ2-5; 12 nucleotides agree with TRBD1. Trimming cost V 5 bases and J 1 base; bases outside gene matches: 11. Germline CDR1 and CDR2: SEHNR and FQNEAQ (reference sequence). This CDR3 is 18 amino acids long. CDR3 sequence (DNA): TGTGCCAGCAGCACCCGGGACAGGGGGCCCTCCCTCCAAGAGACCCAGTACTTC. This sequence encodes CASSTRDRGPSLQETQYF.

The rearrangement uses TRBV28 and TRBJ1-2; D is undetermined. Trimming took 6 bases from V and 2 from J, leaving 4 bases between them. Germline CDR1 and CDR2: MDHEN and SYDVKM. The CDR3 has 11 residues. CDR3 bases: TGTGCCAGCAGAGAGAACTATGGCTACACCTTC. Residues: CASRENYGYTF.

This chain connects TRBV7-2 to TRBJ2-1, with a tentative D call TRBD2 (5 bases). The CDR3 is 13 amino acids. V lost 1 base, J lost 6 bases, and 7 bases lay in between. Looked up from germline, CDR1 is SGHTA and CDR2 is FQGNSA. Written as DNA, the CDR3 is TGTGCCAGCAGCTTAGGGACTCCCAATGAGCAGTTCTTC. It translates to CASSLGTPNEQFF. Complete variable domain (other parts from reference TRBV7-2 and TRBJ2-1): GAGVSQSPSNKVTEKGKDVELRCDPISGHTALYWYRQSLGQGLEFLIYFQGNSAPDKSGLPSDRFSAERTGGSVSTLTIQRTQQEDSAVYLCASSLGTPNEQFFGPGTRLTVL.

This rearrangement joins TRBV9 to TRBJ1-3; D unresolved. CDR3 length: 15 residues. Germline CDR1 and CDR2: SGDLS and YYNGEE. Trimming removed 0 bases from V and 0 bases from J, with 7 bases in between. In DNA form, the CDR3 reads TGTGCCAGCAGCGTAGAGCCCCGCTCTGGAAACACCATATATTTT. Amino acids: CASSVEPRSGNTIYF.

The chain couples TRBV27 to TRBJ1-4; 10 nucleotides agree with TRBD1. Trimming at V came to 3 bases and at J to 4 bases, leaving 11 bases not matched to a gene. Per the germline V gene, CDR1 is MNHEY and CDR2 is SMNVEV (reference sequence). The CDR3 contains 18 residues. The chain's CDR3 is CASSLRQGALPVNEKLFF. The CDR3 DNA reads TGTGCCAGCAGTTTGCGACAGGGGGCCCTCCCTGTTAATGAAAAACTGTTTTTT.

The chain links TRBV5-1 to TRBJ1-4, with no clear D. The CDR3 has 14 residues. Trimming shortened V by 0 bases and J by 8 bases, and 11 bases separated the two germline ends. The germline V gene encodes CDR1 SGHRS and CDR2 YFSETQ. The DNA for the CDR3 is TGCGCCAGCAGCTTGGGAGGGTCTGGGGAAAAACTGTTTTTT. As protein: CASSLGGSGEKLFF.

This chain uses TRBV27 with TRBJ1-4, with TRBD1 as a possible D gene (5 bases). This CDR3 is built from 15 residues. Trimming pared 5 bases from V and 5 bases from J, leaving 15 bases between. Germline-derived CDR1 and CDR2 are MNHEY and SMNVEV (reference sequence). The CDR3: CASSGEGRLNEKLFF. DNA of the CDR3: TGTGCCAGCAGTGGGGAGGGACGGTTAAATGAAAAACTGTTTTTT.

This clone was detected only once. The rearrangement uses TRBV7-9 and TRBJ1-6; no clear D gene. V was trimmed by 5 bases and J by 6 bases, leaving 8 bases between them. The CDR3 runs to 13 residues. Germline CDR1 and CDR2: SEHNR and FQNEAQ (reference sequence). The CDR3 here is CASSEGINSPLHF. CDR3 nucleotide sequence: TGTGCCAGCAGCGAGGGAATTAATTCACCCCTCCACTTT.